The subject of this entry is one T cell receptor beta chain. As yet, its antigen is unknown. The data belong to a study of beta chain features in type 1 diabetes. Study-level findings and limits: It was among patients, rather than healthy donors, that naive, central memory and Treg TCRB repertoires appeared more similar. More deletions and fewer insertions at VDJ junctions were seen in type 1 diabetes patients. When Type 1 diabetes patients were examined, their TCRB CDR3s proved moderately but significantly shorter in all four CD4+ subsets.

By way of CD45RO/CCR7/CD25/CD127/CD95/CD27, the CD4+ regulatory, stem cell-like memory, central memory and naive cells were sorted. Expressed TCRB transcripts got sequenced, as all isolated RNA was reverse transcribed. Produced via immunoSEQ multiplex PCR; TCRdb's table is partial and in-frame only. The sample consists of 250,000 or so clones, 27% of them appearing once. This TCR was recovered from a man aged 25 to 40 in good health. Source material: central memory CD4+ T cells from blood.

The CDR3, as DNA: TGCGCCAGCAGTCAATCCTGGGGCGGGCAGCCCCGTTCCCAATCCTCGAACACCGGGGAGCTGTTTTTT. This codes for CASSQSWGGQPRSQSSNTGELFF. The chain joins TRBV23-1 to TRBJ2-2; possibly TRBD1 or TRBD2 for D (5 bases each). TRBV23-1 is identified as an open reading frame with a role that is uncertain. Trimming cost V 0 bases and J 0 bases, with 29 bases left between them. The CDR3 has 23 residues.